Sequencing of this TCR beta chain was carried out in a study of blood T cells in healthy people across ages (dated by TCRdb to between 2014 and 2017). Study-level background: In model experiments, template switching captured roughly one uniquely barcoded TCR beta cDNA molecule for every two T cells. To track age-related changes in TCR beta repertoire diversity, the study relied on deep sequencing normalized with unique cDNA molecular identifiers. To avoid experimental bias, donors of different ages were randomly spread across the sequencing lanes. The donors were split into four age groups: young (average about 16 years), middle-aged (roughly 40), aged (more than 55) and long-lived (about 74). The study analyzed two additional independent replicas of 1 million unique cDNA reads from the same blood draw for two donors, one aged 18 to 29 and one aged 80 or older.

The library came from 5' RACE. The data were produced on an Illumina HiSeq 2500. The second PCR ran for roughly 7 to 12 cycles and used a J-beta primer mix along with a sample-barcoded 5' primer. A unique molecular identifier was introduced onto each TCR beta cDNA molecule by a template-switch 5' adaptor carrying 12 random nucleotides. Each sample yielded at least 2.5 million CDR3-containing paired-end reads. The Mint cDNA synthesis kit, primed by a TRBC-specific oligonucleotide, was used to synthesize first-strand cDNA from all RNA. Following uracil-DNA glycosylase treatment, all cDNA underwent a first 18-cycle PCR with the universal primers M1SS and BC2_uni_R. The source study handled its data this way. For normalization, 1 million high-quality reads were randomly selected from each sample, with every read carrying a distinct molecular identifier. Reads sharing molecular identifiers were discarded rather than binned into consensus sequences. MiTCR, run with a Q25 quality threshold and the strictest error-elimination algorithm, handled CDR3 identification, clonotype clustering and error correction. A nonparametric unseen species model with Euler transformation was used to estimate lower-bound total TCR beta diversity. TCRdb reworked the public reads: Q25 trimming with fastp, MiXCR clone assembly, productive beta chains retained. CDR3 protein sequences are deduplicated, and each keeps its most common genes and DNA. TCRdb, not the authors, supplied the V and J calls. The table for this sample lists hundreds of thousands of distinct CDR3 sequences; about 28% of them were counted only once. The ten largest clones represent about 18% of the sample.

The donors were some 39 Caucasian individuals from Russia, aged about 6 to 95 years, who were systemically healthy. Each donor gave approximately 10 milliliters of peripheral blood, collected into EDTA-treated Vacutainer tubes. Ficoll-Paque density-gradient centrifugation was used to isolate PBMCs, with at least 6 million per sample. Trizol reagent was used to extract total RNA from the PBMCs, yielding at least 5 micrograms per sample. Naive CD45RAhigh/CD27high T cell percentages were measured by flow cytometry on a PBMC aliquot from every donor. Study-wide findings and limitations: The long-lived group showed more naive CD4+ T cells, fewer expanded clones and increased TCR diversity than the aged group, suggesting age selection. Because the CMV infection status of the donors was unknown, age-related changes in expanded clonotypes may potentially have been confounded. The percentage of naive T cells measured by flow cytometry correlated strongly with observed TCR beta diversity. Bulk unsorted PBMC profiling prevented conclusive comparison of naive and antigen-experienced compartments. Estimates of total diversity from one million sequenced T cells were regarded as lower bounds and underestimates. As age increased, observed TCR beta diversity per million T cells dropped in a roughly linear way, and a significant reduction was already evident by age 40.

This clonotype was seen at least ten times. What this receptor recognizes is not known. No qualities accompany the bases; no much larger clone lies one base away. CDR1 and CDR2 are read off the germline V gene (reference sequence) as SEHNR and FQNEAQ. Between the V and J ends, shortened by 6 bases and 5 bases respectively, the junction contains 13 bases. There are 13 amino acids in the CDR3, from cysteine to phenylalanine inclusive. The entry retains the CDR3 DNA only, 39 bases that are in frame from base 1. The sample was blood. The sequence links TRBV7-9 to TRBJ2-5; the D segment could be TRBD2, given 5 matching bases. The source of this sequence is a woman of 80 years or more in good health. The DNA sequence is as follows: TGTGCCAGCAGACACCGGGATTTGGAGACCCAGTACTTC. Translated, it gives CASRHRDLETQYF.